Below are 9 T cell receptor beta chains sequenced from a single sample in a study of blood T cell repertoires in COVID-19 (dated by TCRdb to 2020 to 2022). Receptor amplification or capture employed the immunoSEQ multiplex PCR assay. TCRdb re-hosts the immuneACCESS table, in-frame sequences only. Its copies lack some clones; in the studies checked, an unresolved V gene accounts for under half of them, and the cause for the rest is not known. The sample contains 70,000 or so clones, about 83% of them found a single time. Less than 25% of the sample goes to the ten largest clones. Sequencing was performed on peripheral blood. All receptors come from a human donor in a cohort sampled during active COVID-19.

This sequence joins TRBV5-6 and TRBJ2-1; 8 bases match TRBD1. J gave up 7 bases and V 2 bases, and 8 bases lay outside the gene matches. This CDR3 is built from 15 residues. CDR1 is SGHDT and CDR2 is YYEEEE in the germline V gene. In nucleotides, the CDR3 is TGTGCCAGCAGCTTCCGGGACAGGTCTTCAAATGAGCAGTTCTTC. This translates into CASSFRDRSSNEQFF.

In this sample, this clone turned up once. The V call is TRBV7-2, the J call TRBJ2-3, with D perhaps matching TRBD2 (6 bases). V shed 5 bases and J shed 4 bases, with 19 bases lying between them. The CDR3 contains 16 residues. Germline CDR1 SGHTA, CDR2 FQGNSA. The CDR3 nucleotides read TGTGCCAGCAGCAAAGATGCGGGACCAACGTCAGATACGCAGTATTTT. It translates to CASSKDAGPTSDTQYF.

CDR3 region: CASSTIRGNEQFF. In nucleotides, the CDR3 is TGTGCCAGCAGCACCATTCGAGGCAATGAGCAGTTCTTC. The rearrangement links TRBV11-2 to TRBJ2-1; no reliable D call. The CDR3 runs to 13 residues. Germline CDR1 is SGHAT and CDR2 is FQNNGV. V was pared by 5 bases and J by 6 bases, with 11 bases between.

The chain couples TRBV30 to TRBJ2-2, with 9 bases lining up with TRBD2. CDR3 length: 18 residues. With V trimmed by 2 bases and J by 4 bases, 14 bases remained unmatched. Germline V gives CDR1 GTSNPN, CDR2 SVGIG (reference sequence). The CDR3 DNA follows: TGTGCCTGGAGTAGGCTAGCGGGGATGGGGTTGGGCACCGGGGAGCTGTTTTTT. The encoded protein is CAWSRLAGMGLGTGELFF.

The rearrangement uses TRBV30 and TRBJ1-5, with D possibly TRBD1 on 6 matching bases. Germline V gene data show CDR1 as GTSNPN and CDR2 as SVGIG (reference sequence). CDR3 size: 14 residues. Trimming left V 2 bases short and J 2 bases short, with 10 bases between. This CDR3 reads CAWSFRGGNQPQHF. The CDR3 nucleotides are TGTGCCTGGAGTTTCAGGGGTGGCAATCAGCCCCAGCATTTT.

V and J are TRBV18 and TRBJ1-2; the match to TRBD1 covers 9 bases. V was clipped by 4 bases and J by 0 bases; unmatched bases: 3. Germline V lookup: CDR1 KGHSH, CDR2 LQKENI. CDR3 length: 15 residues. This CDR3 reads CASSLGTGTNYGYTF. The CDR3 nucleotides read TGTGCCAGCTCACTCGGGACAGGGACTAACTATGGCTACACCTTC. Variable domain in full (rest from reference TRBV18 and TRBJ1-2): NAGVMQNPRHLVRRRGQEARLRCSPMKGHSHVYWYRQLPEEGLKFMVYLQKENIIDESGMPKERFSAEFPKEGPSILRIQQVVRGDSAAYFCASSLGTGTNYGYTFGSGTRLTVV.

This clone occurred once. The chain combines TRBV29-1 with TRBJ1-5; the match to TRBD1 covers 8 bases. Trimming took 7 bases from V and 4 from J; bases not matched to a gene: 21. Per the germline V gene, CDR1 is SQVTM and CDR2 is ANQGSEA. The CDR3 has 18 amino acids. The CDR3 loop reads CSASGQGEGYIANQPQHF. The DNA of the CDR3 is TGCAGCGCCAGCGGACAGGGCGAGGGGTATATAGCAAATCAGCCCCAGCATTTT.

The chain joins TRBV18 to TRBJ2-3; TRBD1 matches at 11 bases. CDR1 is KGHSH, CDR2 LQKENI, per germline. This CDR3 contains 17 residues. V shed 0 bases, J shed 3 bases, and the junction held 5 bases outside the gene matches. In DNA, the CDR3 is TGTGCCAGCTCACCACCGAACCGGGACAGGGGGACAGATACGCAGTATTTT. Its translation: CASSPPNRDRGTDTQYF. The full variable domain, in which reference TRBV18 and TRBJ2-3 provide the parts outside the CDR3, is NAGVMQNPRHLVRRRGQEARLRCSPMKGHSHVYWYRQLPEEGLKFMVYLQKENIIDESGMPKERFSAEFPKEGPSILRIQQVVRGDSAAYFCASSPPNRDRGTDTQYFGPGTRLTVL.

The rearrangement joins TRBV25-1 to TRBJ2-1; 9 bases line up with TRBD1. Germline V CDR1 and CDR2: MGHDK, SYGVNS. CDR3 length equals 15 residues. Trimming removed 4 bases from V and 3 bases from J; junction bases left unmatched: 4. The CDR3 bases are TGTGCCAGCAGTGGGGGACAGGGCCACTACAATGAGCAGTTCTTC. Translated: CASSGGQGHYNEQFF.